Below, 24 T cell receptor beta chains from the same sample are listed, as sequenced in a study of regulatory T cells in long-lasting Graves disease. Time point reported: newly diagnosed GD, antithyroid drugs for less than 3 months. TCR sequences were obtained from RNA taken from PBMCs. The TCR beta library used iRepertoire HTBI primers with Arm-PCR amplification of CDR3. Each CDR3 protein gets one entry after TCRdb re-called the multiplex PCR reads with MiXCR. This table has 440,000 or so distinct CDR3 sequences, approximately 15% appearing once. The same data also went into a second study, on T cells in Graves' hyperthyroidism and ophthalmopathy.

This sample comprised peripheral blood mononuclear cells (PBMCs), obtained at new diagnosis, from a patient treated with antithyroid drugs. These receptors were taken from a woman under 40 with Graves disease.

This chain uses TRBV5-1 with TRBJ2-3, with 8 bases matching TRBD2. The junction had 8 bases not matched to a gene; V was cut back by 4 bases and J by 1 base. From germline, CDR1 is SGHRS and CDR2 YFSETQ. This CDR3 has 16 residues. CDR3 loop: CASSPGLARGTDTQYF. CDR3 nucleotide sequence: TGCGCCAGCAGCCCCGGACTAGCTCGGGGCACAGATACGCAGTATTTT.

This chain links TRBV9 with TRBJ2-1, with TRBD2 as a possible D gene (6 bases). The germline V and J ends were trimmed by 0 bases and 9 bases, with 10 bases remaining between them. The CDR3 contains 13 residues. Germline CDR1 is SGDLS and CDR2 is YYNGEE. CDR3: CASSVAWGGEQFF. The CDR3 DNA follows: TGTGCCAGCAGCGTAGCTTGGGGAGGTGAGCAGTTCTTC. Filled out from reference TRBV9 and TRBJ2-1, the complete variable domain reads DSGVTQTPKHLITATGQRVTLRCSPRSGDLSVYWYQQSLDQGLQFLIQYYNGEERAKGNILERFSAQQFPDLHSELNLSSLELGDSALYFCASSVAWGGEQFFGPGTRLTVL.

This clonotype has more than one count but fewer than ten. The chain joins TRBV20-1 to TRBJ2-5, with 10 bases aligning to TRBD2. Germline CDR1 reads DFQATT; CDR2 reads SNEGSKA (reference sequence). This CDR3 is built from 15 residues. Trimming took 3 bases from V and 1 from J; bases not matched to a gene: 5. This chain's CDR3 is CSASRTSGTQETQYF. In nucleotides, the CDR3 is TGCAGTGCTAGCAGAACTAGCGGGACCCAAGAGACCCAGTACTTC.

This clonotype has at least ten counts. V gene TRBV5-1 combines with J gene TRBJ2-7, with D perhaps matching TRBD1 (8 bases). The CDR3 is made up of 14 amino acids. Trimming cost V 4 bases and J 4 bases, with 15 bases left between them. Germline V CDR1 and CDR2: SGHRS, YFSETQ. CDR3 in amino acids: CASSTGQGGYEQYF. The CDR3 DNA is TGCGCCAGCAGCACTGGACAGGGAGGGTACGAGCAGTACTTC.

This clonotype was counted between two and nine times. This chain links TRBV24-1 with TRBJ2-1; weak D call: TRBD1 (6 bases). The CDR3 has 14 amino acids. V was cut by 3 bases and J by 6 bases, with 11 bases left in between. The V gene's germline CDR1 is KGHDR and CDR2 SFDVKD. CDR3 in DNA: TGTGCCACCAGTGATCCCCGCAGGGGCAATGAGCAGTTCTTC. This translates into CATSDPRRGNEQFF.

This clonotype was detected ten times or more. The CDR3 coding sequence is TGCAGTGCTAGAGATCCCCAGAAGGGCACAGATACGCAGTATTTT. This sequence encodes CSARDPQKGTDTQYF. The chain couples TRBV20-1 to TRBJ2-3; D not certain. V gave up 0 bases and J gave up 1 base, with 11 bases separating them. The germline gives CDR1 DFQATT, CDR2 SNEGSKA (reference sequence). CDR3 length: 15 residues.

The rearrangement joins TRBV29-1 to TRBJ2-1; TRBD2 agrees at 11 bases. Germline assignment: CDR1 SQVTM and CDR2 ANQGSEA. The CDR3 length is 14 residues. Trimming cost V 4 bases and J 9 bases; bases outside gene matches: 8. CDR3 region: CSVGWTSGSAEQFF. CDR3 coding DNA: TGCAGCGTTGGGTGGACTAGCGGGTCCGCTGAGCAGTTCTTC.

This clonotype was seen many times. V gene TRBV5-1 combines with J gene TRBJ2-3, with D tentatively TRBD1 (5 bases). CDR1 and CDR2 (germline): SGHRS, YFSETQ. The CDR3 extends over 16 amino acids. Trimming stripped 0 bases from V and 0 bases from J, with 11 bases between. CDR3: CASSLARAVSTDTQYF. The CDR3 coding sequence is TGCGCCAGCAGCTTGGCCAGGGCAGTTAGCACAGATACGCAGTATTTT. Full variable domain (outside the CDR3, taken from reference TRBV5-1 and TRBJ2-3): KAGVTQTPRYLIKTRGQQVTLSCSPISGHRSVSWYQQTPGQGLQFLFEYFSETQRNKGNFPGRFSGRQFSNSRSEMNVSTLELGDSALYLCASSLARAVSTDTQYFGPGTRLTVL.

This clonotype was recorded at least ten times. The V gene is TRBV14, the J gene TRBJ1-1; 11 nucleotides align to TRBD1. CDR3 length: 15 residues. CDR1 is SGHDN and CDR2 is FVKESK in the germline V gene. V lost 4 bases and J lost 3; bases outside the gene matches: 4. The CDR3 bases are TGTGCCAGCAGCCTCCGGACAGGGGGCCACACTGAAGCTTTCTTT. Its protein product is CASSLRTGGHTEAFF.

This clonotype was counted only a few times. The chain couples TRBV6-1 to TRBJ2-1; D not certain. There are 14 residues in the CDR3. Trimming took off 6 bases at V and 6 bases at J, with 15 bases between the two ends. Per germline, CDR1 MNHNS and CDR2 SASEGT. CDR3 residues: CASRRSDASNEQFF. CDR3 bases: TGTGCCAGCAGGAGATCCGACGCAAGCAATGAGCAGTTCTTC.

This clonotype was counted only a few times. This chain connects TRBV24-1 to TRBJ2-2; D ambiguous. The CDR3 covers 13 residues. Trimming pared 3 bases from V and 0 bases from J, leaving 1 base between. Germline CDR1 and CDR2: KGHDR and SFDVKD. The CDR3, as DNA: TGTGCCACCAGTGATCCGAACACCGGGGAGCTGTTTTTT. As protein: CATSDPNTGELFF.

This clonotype came up many times. The V gene is TRBV4-1, the J gene TRBJ2-7, with D possibly being TRBD2 (5 bases). The V gene lost 1 base and the J gene lost 7 bases, with 8 bases spanning the gap. Germline CDR1 is MGHRA and CDR2 is YSYEKL. The CDR3 contains 12 residues. DNA for the CDR3: TGCGCCAGCAGCCAAGGGTCGGGGGAGCAGTACTTC. It codes for CASSQGSGEQYF.

This clonotype was detected ten times or more. The genes are TRBV20-1 and TRBJ1-1; D may be TRBD1 (6 bases). The CDR3 sequence is 12 residues long. CDR1 and CDR2 from the germline V gene are DFQATT and SNEGSKA (reference sequence). Trimming cost V 3 bases and J 10 bases, with 15 bases left between them. The CDR3 spells CSASVGGRRAFF. In DNA, the CDR3 is TGCAGTGCTAGCGTGGGGGGCCGTCGAGCTTTCTTT.

Ten or more counts support this clonotype. This chain uses TRBV20-1 with TRBJ1-1; TRBD1 matches at 9 bases. The CDR3 spans 15 residues. V shed 0 bases and J 5 bases; nucleotides not matched to a gene: 7. CDR1 and CDR2 (germline): DFQATT, SNEGSKA (reference sequence). The DNA for the CDR3 is TGCAGTGCTAGAGACTGGACAGGGGAAGGAACTGAAGCTTTCTTT. As protein: CSARDWTGEGTEAFF.

Many counts were recorded for this clonotype. This chain links TRBV5-1 with TRBJ2-1; D possibly corresponds to TRBD1 (6 bases). The ends were cut back, 0 bases at V and 4 bases at J, with 8 bases in the middle. The CDR3 sequence is 14 residues long. Per the germline V gene, CDR1 is SGHRS and CDR2 is YFSETQ. CDR3 sequence: CASSLEGGYNEQFF. The CDR3, as DNA: TGCGCCAGCAGCTTGGAAGGGGGTTACAATGAGCAGTTCTTC. Full variable domain (missing parts from reference TRBV5-1 and TRBJ2-1): KAGVTQTPRYLIKTRGQQVTLSCSPISGHRSVSWYQQTPGQGLQFLFEYFSETQRNKGNFPGRFSGRQFSNSRSEMNVSTLELGDSALYLCASSLEGGYNEQFFGPGTRLTVL.

This clonotype was picked up many times. V is TRBV2 and J is TRBJ2-7, with D tentatively TRBD1 (5 bases). Germline V lookup: CDR1 SNHLY, CDR2 FYNNEI. CDR3 length: 16 amino acids. Trimming cost V 1 base and J 3 bases, with 16 bases left between them. The CDR3 loop is CASSEDSGRLDYEQYF. The CDR3 DNA follows: TGTGCCAGCAGTGAAGATTCAGGGCGTCTCGACTACGAGCAGTACTTC.

This clonotype was counted many times. Relative to the germline gene, one junction end is altered; a read error may explain this. The chain couples TRBV10-2 to TRBJ2-1; D gene uncertain. The germline V gene encodes CDR1 WSHSY and CDR2 SAAADI. The CDR3 runs to 14 residues. In DNA form, the CDR3 reads TGTGCCAGCAGTGAGTCAGGTTCCTACAATGAGCAGTTCTTC. As protein: CASSESGSYNEQFF.

This clonotype was observed at least ten times. The chain carries TRBV3-1 and TRBJ2-1, with TRBD2 matching 7 bases. V lost 4 bases to trimming and J lost 3 bases; unmatched junction nucleotides: 6. This CDR3 spans 15 amino acids. The V gene's germline CDR1 is LGHDT and CDR2 YNNKEL (reference sequence). In DNA, the CDR3 is TGTGCCAGCAGCCCATTCCCTAGCGGCTACAATGAGCAGTTCTTC. Translation: CASSPFPSGYNEQFF.

Points on this clonotype: It differs at one base from a far larger clone, so likely a read error. For the CDR3, the DNA is TGTGCCAGCAGCTTAACAGGCTTTGAGCAGTACTTC. This sequence encodes CASSLTGFEQYF. This chain joins TRBV11-2 and TRBJ2-7; D is possibly TRBD1 (5 bases). Trimming removed 2 bases from V and 7 bases from J, with 9 bases in between. Germline V gene sequence: CDR1 SGHAT, CDR2 FQNNGV. The CDR3 extends over 12 amino acids.

The rearrangement joins TRBV6-2 or TRBV6-3 to TRBJ1-2; a weak D match, TRBD1 (5 bases). V was cut by 3 bases and J by 0 bases, with 11 bases left in between. This CDR3 is built from 15 residues. Germline-derived CDR1 and CDR2 are MNHEY and SVGEGT. CDR3 sequence reads: CASSYYQGANYGYTF. The CDR3, as DNA: TGTGCCAGCAGTTATTACCAGGGAGCTAACTATGGCTACACCTTC.

This chain joins TRBV19 and TRBJ2-7; the D gene could be TRBD1 or TRBD2 (5 bases each). In germline, CDR1 is LNHDA, CDR2 SQIVND (reference sequence). Trimming cost V 5 bases and J 2 bases, with 13 bases left between them. The CDR3 runs to 14 residues. As DNA, the CDR3 is TGTGCCAGTAGTCCGGGGACGGCTCCCTACGAGCAGTACTTC. This encodes CASSPGTAPYEQYF.

This clonotype has only a few counts. This chain connects TRBV3-1 to TRBJ2-4, with D possibly being TRBD1 (7 bases). The V gene lost 2 bases and the J gene lost 4 bases, with 15 bases spanning the gap. The CDR3 is 16 amino acids. The germline gives CDR1 LGHDT, CDR2 YNNKEL (reference sequence). CDR3 sequence: CASSQIGGAGKNIQYF. The CDR3 DNA reads as TGTGCCAGCAGCCAAATAGGGGGCGCGGGGAAAAACATTCAGTACTTC.

Points on this clonotype: A much bigger clone sits one base away, suggesting this may be a read error. The gene calls are TRBV28 and TRBJ2-7, with D possibly called TRBD1 or TRBD2 (5 bases each). The CDR3 is 21 residues long. Trimming took 4 bases from V and 7 from J, leaving 38 bases between them. Germline lookup yields CDR1 MDHEN and CDR2 SYDVKM. The CDR3 nucleotides read TGTGCCAGCAGTTCATATCGACCTTCTGACAGCCAACTAGGGGAATACAATGAGCAGTACTTC. Its protein product is CASSSYRPSDSQLGEYNEQYF.

The sample holds many counts of this clonotype. The genes are TRBV30 and TRBJ1-1, with 8 nucleotides matching TRBD1. CDR1 and CDR2 (germline): GTSNPN, SVGIG (reference sequence). CDR3 length: 13 residues. V dropped 5 bases and J dropped 4; count of bases not matched to a gene: 6. CDR3 protein: CAWDETGGTEAFF. The CDR3 region has the DNA TGTGCCTGGGACGAAACAGGGGGCACTGAAGCTTTCTTT.